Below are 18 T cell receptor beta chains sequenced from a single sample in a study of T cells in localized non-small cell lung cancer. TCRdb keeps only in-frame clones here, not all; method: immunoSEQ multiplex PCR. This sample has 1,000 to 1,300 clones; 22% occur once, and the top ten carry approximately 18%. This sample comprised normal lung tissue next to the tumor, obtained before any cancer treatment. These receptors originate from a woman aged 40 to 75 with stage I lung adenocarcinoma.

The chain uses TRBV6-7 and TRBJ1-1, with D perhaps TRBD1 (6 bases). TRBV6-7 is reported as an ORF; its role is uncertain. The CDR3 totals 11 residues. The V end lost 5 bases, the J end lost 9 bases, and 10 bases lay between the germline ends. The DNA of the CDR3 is TGTGCCAGCAGTATAGGGACAAAAGCTTTCTTT. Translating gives CASSIGTKAFF.

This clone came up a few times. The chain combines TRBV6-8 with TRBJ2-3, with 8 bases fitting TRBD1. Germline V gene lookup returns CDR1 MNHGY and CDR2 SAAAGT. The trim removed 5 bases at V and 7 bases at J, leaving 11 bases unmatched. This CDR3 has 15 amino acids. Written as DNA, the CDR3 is TGTGCCAGCAGTGACCTACAGGGGGGTATGAATACGCAGTATTTT. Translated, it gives CASSDLQGGMNTQYF.

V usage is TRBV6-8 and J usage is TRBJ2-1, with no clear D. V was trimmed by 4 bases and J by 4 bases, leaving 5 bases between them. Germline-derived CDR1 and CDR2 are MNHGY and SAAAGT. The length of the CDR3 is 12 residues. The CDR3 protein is CASSSIYNEQFF. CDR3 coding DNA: TGTGCCAGCAGTTCGATTTACAATGAGCAGTTCTTC.

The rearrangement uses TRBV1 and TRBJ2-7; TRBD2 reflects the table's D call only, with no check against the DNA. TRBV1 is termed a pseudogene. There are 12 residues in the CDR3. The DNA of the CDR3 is TGCACCAGCAGCCAATACCTCTCGCGGCAGTACTTC. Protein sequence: CTSSQYLSRQYF.

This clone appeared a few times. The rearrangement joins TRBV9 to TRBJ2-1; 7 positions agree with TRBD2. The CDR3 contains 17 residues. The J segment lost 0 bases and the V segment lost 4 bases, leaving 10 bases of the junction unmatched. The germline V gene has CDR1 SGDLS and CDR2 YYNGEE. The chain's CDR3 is CASSYQPSGSSYNEQFF. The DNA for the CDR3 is TGTGCCAGCAGCTACCAACCTAGCGGAAGCTCCTACAATGAGCAGTTCTTC.

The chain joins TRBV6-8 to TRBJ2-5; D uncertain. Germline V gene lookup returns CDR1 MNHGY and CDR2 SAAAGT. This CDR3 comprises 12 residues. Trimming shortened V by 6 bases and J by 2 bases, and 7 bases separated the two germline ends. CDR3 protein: CASRREQETQYF. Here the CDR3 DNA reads TGTGCCAGCAGACGTGAGCAAGAGACCCAGTACTTC.

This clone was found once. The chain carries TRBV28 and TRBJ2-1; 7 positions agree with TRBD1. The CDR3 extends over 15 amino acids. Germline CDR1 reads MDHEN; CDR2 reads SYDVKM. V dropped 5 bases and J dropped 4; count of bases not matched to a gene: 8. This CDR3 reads CASSPRQGEYNEQFF. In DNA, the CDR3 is TGTGCCAGCAGTCCCCGGCAGGGGGAATACAATGAGCAGTTCTTC.

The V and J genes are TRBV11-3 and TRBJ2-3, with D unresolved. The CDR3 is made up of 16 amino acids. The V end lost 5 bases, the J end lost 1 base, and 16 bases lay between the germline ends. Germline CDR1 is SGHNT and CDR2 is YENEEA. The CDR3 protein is CASSRTTTSRTDTQYF. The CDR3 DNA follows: TGTGCCAGCAGCCGCACCACGACCTCTCGCACAGATACGCAGTATTTT. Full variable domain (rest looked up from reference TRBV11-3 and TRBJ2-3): EAGVVQSPRYKIIEKKQPVAFWCNPISGHNTLYWYLQNLGQGPELLIRYENEEAVDDSQLPKDRFSAERLKGVDSTLKIQPAELGDSAVYLCASSRTTTSRTDTQYFGPGTRLTVL.

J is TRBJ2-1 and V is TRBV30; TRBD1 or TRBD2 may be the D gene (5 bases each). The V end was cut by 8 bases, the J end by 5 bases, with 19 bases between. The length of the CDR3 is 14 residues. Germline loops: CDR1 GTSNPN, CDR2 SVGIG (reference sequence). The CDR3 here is CAGVPGPQNNEQFF. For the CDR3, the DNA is TGTGCCGGGGTTCCGGGACCACAAAACAATGAGCAGTTCTTC.

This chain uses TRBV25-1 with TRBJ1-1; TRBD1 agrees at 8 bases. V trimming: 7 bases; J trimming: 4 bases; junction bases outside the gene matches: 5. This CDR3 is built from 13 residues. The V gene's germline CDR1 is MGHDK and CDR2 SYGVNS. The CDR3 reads CASKQGGATEAFF. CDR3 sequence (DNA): TGTGCCAGCAAACAGGGGGGGGCCACTGAAGCTTTCTTT.

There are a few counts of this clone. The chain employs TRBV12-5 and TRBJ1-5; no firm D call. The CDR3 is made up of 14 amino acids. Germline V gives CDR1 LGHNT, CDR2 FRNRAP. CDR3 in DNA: TGTGCCAGCGGAGGAGGGAATAGCAATCAGCCCCAGCATTTT. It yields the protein CASGGGNSNQPQHF.

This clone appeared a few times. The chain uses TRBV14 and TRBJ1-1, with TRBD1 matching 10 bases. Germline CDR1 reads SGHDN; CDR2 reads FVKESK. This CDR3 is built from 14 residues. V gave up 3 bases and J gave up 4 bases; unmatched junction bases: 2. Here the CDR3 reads CASSQWTGGTEAFF. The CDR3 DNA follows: TGTGCCAGCAGCCAGTGGACAGGGGGCACTGAAGCTTTCTTT.

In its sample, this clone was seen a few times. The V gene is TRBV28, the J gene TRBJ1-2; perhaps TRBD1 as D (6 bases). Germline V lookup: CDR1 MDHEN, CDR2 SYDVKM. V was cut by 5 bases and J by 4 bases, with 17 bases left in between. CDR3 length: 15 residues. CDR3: CASSAAGARIYGYTF. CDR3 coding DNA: TGTGCCAGCAGTGCGGCGGGGGCGCGGATCTATGGCTACACCTTC.

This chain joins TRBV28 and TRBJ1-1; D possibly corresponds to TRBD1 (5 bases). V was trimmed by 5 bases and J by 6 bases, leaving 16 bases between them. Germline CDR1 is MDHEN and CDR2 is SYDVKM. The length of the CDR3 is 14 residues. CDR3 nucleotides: TGTGCCAGCAGTCCCGGAGGTCGGGGCTCTGAAGCTTTCTTT. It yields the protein CASSPGGRGSEAFF.

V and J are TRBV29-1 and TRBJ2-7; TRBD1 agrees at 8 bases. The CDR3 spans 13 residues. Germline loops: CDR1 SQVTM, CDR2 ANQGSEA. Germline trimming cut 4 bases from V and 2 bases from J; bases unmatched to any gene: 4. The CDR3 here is CSVVVRGPYEQYF. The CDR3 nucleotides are TGCAGCGTTGTTGTCAGGGGGCCCTACGAGCAGTACTTC.

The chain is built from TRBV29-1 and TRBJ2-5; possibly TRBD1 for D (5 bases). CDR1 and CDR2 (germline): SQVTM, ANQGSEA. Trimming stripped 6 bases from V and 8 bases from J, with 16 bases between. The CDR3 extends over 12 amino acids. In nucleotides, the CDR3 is TGCAGCGTCCGTAGGGGTTCAGGAACCCAGTACTTC. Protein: CSVRRGSGTQYF.

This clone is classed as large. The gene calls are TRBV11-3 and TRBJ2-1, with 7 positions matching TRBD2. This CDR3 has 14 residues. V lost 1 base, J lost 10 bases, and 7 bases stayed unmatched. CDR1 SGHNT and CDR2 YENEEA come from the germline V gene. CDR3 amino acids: CASSLGGLRNEQFF. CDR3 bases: TGTGCCAGCAGCTTAGGGGGACTACGTAACGAGCAGTTCTTC. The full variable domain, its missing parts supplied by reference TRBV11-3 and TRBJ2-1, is EAGVVQSPRYKIIEKKQPVAFWCNPISGHNTLYWYLQNLGQGPELLIRYENEEAVDDSQLPKDRFSAERLKGVDSTLKIQPAELGDSAVYLCASSLGGLRNEQFFGPGTRLTVL.

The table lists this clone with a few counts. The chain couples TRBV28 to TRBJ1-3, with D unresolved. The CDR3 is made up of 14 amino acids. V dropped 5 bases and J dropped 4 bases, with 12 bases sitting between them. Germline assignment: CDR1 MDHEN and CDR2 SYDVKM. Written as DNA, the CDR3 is TGTGCCAGCAGTGGCTACGGGTCCGGAAACACCATATATTTT. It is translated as CASSGYGSGNTIYF.